The clone carrying this T cell receptor beta chain was counted once. This entry is derived from a study of PD-L1 blockade in urothelial cancer. Study-wide background: Starting at some point between 2013 and 2014, patients were given atezolizumab (1,200 mg intravenously every 3 weeks). Blood was tested 3 weeks (second dose) and 6 weeks into treatment.

Libraries were prepared by immunoSEQ multiplex PCR; TCRdb keeps only in-frame clonotypes and omits some of them. The sample records approximately 110,000 clones, 85% to 95% being singletons. Trimming at V came to 0 bases and at J to 8 bases, leaving 5 bases not matched to a gene. This CDR3 comprises 14 residues. The V gene's germline CDR1 is SGHRS and CDR2 YFSETQ. As to time point: peripheral blood 6 weeks after treatment start. Per patient, between 1 and 8 samples were collected at pretreatment and on-treatment time points. This rearrangement joins TRBV5-1 to TRBJ2-4, with 7 bases fitting TRBD1. This TCR was recovered from a man aged 55-75 years with urothelial cancer. The material was PBMCs, obtained around atezolizumab (anti-PD-L1) treatment. The CDR3 region has the DNA TGCGCCAGCAGCTTGGAGGGGGCGCTTGACATTCAGTACTTC. Translation gives CASSLEGALDIQYF.